What follows is one TCR beta chain and its context. Its cognate antigen is unknown. The record originates from a study of cytomegalovirus exposure and HLA in healthy donors. At the level of the study: Previous work identified roughly 120 million unique TCR beta sequences from around 170 million T cells.

Overall study findings and caveats: An observed cluster of highly shared sequence variants was recorded as a likely sequencing artifact. The study recorded fewer than 200 TCR beta chains that were cytomegalovirus-associated.

This CDR3 contains 16 residues. CDR1 LNHDA and CDR2 SQIVND come from the germline V gene (reference sequence). Unmatched junction bases numbered 16, after V lost 7 bases and J lost 5 bases. PCR employed 60 Vbeta and 13 Jbeta primers. Clones were read by immunoSEQ multiplex PCR, and TCRdb kept only the in-frame ones, dropping some. The top ten hold under 0.85% of the sample, which has approximately 220,000 clones, approximately 80% seen once. This receptor was taken from a boy aged 2 to 9 in good health and CMV-seronegative. V usage is TRBV19 and J usage is TRBJ1-2; the match to TRBD1 covers 7 bases. Material for sequencing was PBMCs. The CDR3 loop reads CASTPTGTVGPYGYTF. The DNA of the CDR3 is TGTGCCAGTACCCCAACCGGGACAGTCGGACCTTATGGCTACACCTTC. Combining the CDR3 with reference TRBV19 and TRBJ1-2 gives the whole variable domain DGGITQSPKYLFRKEGQNVTLSCEQNLNHDAMYWYRQDPGQGLRLIYYSQIVNDFQKGDIAEGYSVSREKKESFPLTVTSAQKNPTAFYLCASTPTGTVGPYGYTFGSGTRLTVV.